The next 18 T cell receptor beta chains were all read from a single sample in a study of T cell repertoires in cytomegalovirus infection. TCRdb analysed the reads with MiXCR anew, one entry per CDR3 protein. The profile shows about 530,000 distinct CDR3 sequences, more than 20% of them singletons. Sample: PBMCs. The receptors here all came from a human donor in good health (CMV status not recorded). Some clones in this sample may be carry-over from other donors' samples.

This clonotype was counted only a few times. CDR3 bases: TGCAGTGCTAGAGATCCGACCCTCGGGGAGCAGTACGTC. It codes for CSARDPTLGEQYV. The rearrangement uses TRBV20-1 and TRBJ2-7; the D is unclear. The CDR3 loop spans 13 amino acids. The germline V gene encodes CDR1 DFQATT and CDR2 SNEGSKA (reference sequence). V was clipped by 0 bases and J by 7 bases, with 13 bases between them.

The chain recombines TRBV7-3 with TRBJ2-3; D possibly corresponds to TRBD2 (5 bases). The CDR3 loop spans 17 amino acids. V shed 5 bases and J shed 5 bases, with 23 bases lying between them. Germline values: CDR1 SGHTA, CDR2 FQGTGA. In nucleotides, the CDR3 is TGTGCCAGCAGCCAGAGTGTTGGGCGGGCGACCCAAGATACGCAGTATTTT. Its translation: CASSQSVGRATQDTQYF.

A few counts support this clonotype. The J gene is TRBJ2-5, the V gene TRBV28; perhaps TRBD2 as D (5 bases). CDR3 length: 14 amino acids. Deletions cut 3 bases from V and 4 bases from J, with 12 bases between. CDR1 is MDHEN, CDR2 SYDVKM, per germline. This CDR3 is CASSFLGGPETQYF. In nucleotides, the CDR3 is TGTGCCAGCAGTTTCCTAGGCGGGCCAGAGACCCAGTACTTC.

This clonotype was recorded once. The V and J genes are TRBV6-2 or TRBV6-3 and TRBJ2-1; D is uncertain. Trimming removed 2 bases at V and 2 bases at J, with 10 bases between. The germline gives CDR1 MNHEY, CDR2 SVGEGT. The CDR3 totals 15 residues. The CDR3 here is CASSYVERPYNEQFF. The CDR3 DNA follows: TGTGCCAGCAGTTACGTGGAGAGGCCCTACAATGAGCAGTTCTTC.

This clonotype was seen a single time. The germline gene is not matched at one end of the junction; a read error may be the cause. The chain combines TRBV12-3 or TRBV12-4 with TRBJ1-5, with D possibly matching TRBD1 (5 bases). The CDR3 loop spans 14 amino acids. For the CDR3, the DNA is TGTGTCAGCAGTCCCGGGACCAAGGTTCAGCCCCAGCATTTT. Its protein product is CVSSPGTKVQPQHF.

This clonotype occurred a few times. The rearrangement uses TRBV12-3 or TRBV12-4 and TRBJ2-3, with D possibly TRBD1 on 5 matching bases. Trimming removed 2 bases at V and 6 bases at J, with 15 bases between. This CDR3 has 15 amino acids. The CDR3 protein is CASSLPLLGADTQYF. The CDR3 DNA reads TGTGCCAGCAGTTTACCCCTCCTAGGGGCTGATACGCAGTATTTT.

Only a few counts were recorded for this clonotype. The chain combines TRBV6-2 or TRBV6-3 with TRBJ1-2, with 11 positions matching TRBD1. Germline CDR1 MNHEY, CDR2 SVGEGT. J gave up 6 bases and V 6 bases, and 6 bases lay outside the gene matches. CDR3 length: 14 residues. This CDR3 is CASRRTGGGHGYTF. As DNA, the CDR3 is TGTGCCAGCAGGAGGACAGGGGGCGGGCATGGCTACACCTTC.

This clonotype has just a few counts. The genes are TRBV14 and TRBJ2-1; 10 bases fit TRBD1. Unmatched junction bases numbered 1, after V lost 1 base and J lost 4 bases. This CDR3 region has 15 residues. The germline gives CDR1 SGHDN, CDR2 FVKESK. The CDR3 bases are TGTGCCAGCAGCCAAGCGGGACAGGGGTACAATGAGCAGTTCTTC. It encodes CASSQAGQGYNEQFF.

The chain has TRBV11-2 and TRBJ2-5; weak D call: TRBD1 (5 bases). This CDR3 contains 13 residues. Germline values: CDR1 SGHAT, CDR2 FQNNGV. V lost 6 bases, J lost 1 base, and 9 bases lay in between. DNA of the CDR3: TGTGCCAGCAGGCACAGGTTCCAAGAGACCCAGTACTTC. This gives the protein CASRHRFQETQYF.

This clonotype was observed a handful of times. This chain connects TRBV10-3 to TRBJ1-1; 7 nucleotides agree with TRBD1. Germline CDR1 is ENHRY and CDR2 is SYGVKD. V trimming: 3 bases; J trimming: 4 bases; junction bases outside the gene matches: 5. The CDR3 sequence is 14 residues long. CDR3 sequence: CAISDGGGFTEAFF. The CDR3 DNA follows: TGTGCCATCAGTGACGGAGGGGGCTTCACTGAAGCTTTCTTT.

The chain recombines TRBV18 with TRBJ1-4; no reliable D call. V dropped 3 bases and J dropped 7 bases, with 18 bases sitting between them. The CDR3 has 16 amino acids. The germline V gene has CDR1 KGHSH and CDR2 LQKENI. CDR3 amino acids: CASSPEGTLRSEKLFF. The CDR3 DNA reads as TGTGCCAGCTCACCGGAGGGAACCTTGAGGAGTGAAAAACTGTTTTTT.

V usage is TRBV12-3 or TRBV12-4 and J usage is TRBJ2-7, with D perhaps matching TRBD2 (6 bases). Deletions cut 4 bases from V and 2 bases from J, with 18 bases between. This CDR3 spans 16 amino acids. The CDR3 here is CASSSLRGSGAYEQYF. The CDR3 nucleotides read TGTGCCAGCAGTTCCCTGAGGGGTTCGGGAGCCTACGAGCAGTACTTC.

The genes are TRBV7-9 and TRBJ2-2; unclear D gene. Deletions cut 4 bases from V and 4 bases from J, with 13 bases between. The CDR3 consists of 15 residues. From germline, CDR1 is SEHNR and CDR2 FQNEAQ (reference sequence). The CDR3 bases are TGTGCCAGCAGCTCCGGACGGCACCCCACCGGGGAGCTGTTTTTT. Translating gives CASSSGRHPTGELFF.

This clonotype came up many times. This chain links TRBV19 with TRBJ2-4; D is perhaps TRBD2 (6 bases). Germline V lookup: CDR1 LNHDA, CDR2 SQIVND (reference sequence). This CDR3 is built from 14 residues. V lost 3 bases to trimming and J lost 4 bases, with 10 bases between them. The CDR3 region is CASSMDYQKNIQYF. CDR3 DNA: TGTGCCAGTAGTATGGACTACCAGAAAAACATTCAGTACTTC.

The V call is TRBV28, the J call TRBJ2-1, with 8 positions matching TRBD2. CDR3 length: 17 residues. In germline, CDR1 is MDHEN, CDR2 SYDVKM. Unmatched junction bases numbered 11, after V lost 6 bases and J lost 1 base. The CDR3 sequence: CASSGGGAGESYNEQFF. For the CDR3, the DNA is TGTGCCAGCAGCGGGGGGGGGGCGGGAGAGTCCTACAATGAGCAGTTCTTC.

This clonotype appeared a single time. This chain connects TRBV7-9 to TRBJ1-4; tentatively, D is TRBD1 (5 bases). The V end was cut by 5 bases, the J end by 0 bases, with 13 bases between. In germline, CDR1 is SEHNR, CDR2 FQNEAQ (reference sequence). CDR3 length: 16 amino acids. CDR3 DNA: TGTGCCAGCAGCCAATCCACAGGCCCAACTAATGAAAAACTGTTTTTT. This sequence encodes CASSQSTGPTNEKLFF.

This clonotype was counted at least ten times. This chain links TRBV7-6 with TRBJ2-2; 8 positions agree with TRBD1. Germline V lookup: CDR1 SGHVS, CDR2 FNYEAQ. The CDR3 loop spans 16 amino acids. The trim removed 2 bases at V and 2 bases at J, leaving 4 bases unmatched. The CDR3 coding sequence is TGTGCCAGCAGCTTAAACCAGGGGGCTAACACCGGGGAGCTGTTTTTT. Translated: CASSLNQGANTGELFF.

The chain uses TRBV7-9 and TRBJ2-1; D not resolved. In germline, CDR1 is SEHNR, CDR2 FQNEAQ (reference sequence). The CDR3 has 13 residues. With 5 bases removed from V and 5 bases from J, the gap between germline ends came to 10 bases. The CDR3 bases are TGTGCCAGCAGCCCCCCTACGAACAATGAGCAGTTCTTC. Translated, it gives CASSPPTNNEQFF.